Following are 23 T cell receptor beta chains from one sample sequenced in a study of cytomegalovirus exposure and HLA in healthy donors. The PCR contained 60 Vbeta and 13 Jbeta primers. Sequenced by immunoSEQ multiplex PCR; TCRdb stores in-frame clones only, minus some. The table includes approximately 150,000 clones, approximately 79% detected once. The sequenced material came from PBMCs. The receptors were sampled from a man aged 35-49 years in good health and CMV-seropositive.

The CDR3 loop reads CASSRTENTGELFF. CDR3 DNA sequence: TGCGCCAGCAGCAGGACAGAGAACACCGGGGAGCTGTTTTTT. V usage is TRBV5-1 and J usage is TRBJ2-2, with D perhaps matching TRBD1 (6 bases). This CDR3 has 14 amino acids. V lost 4 bases and J lost 1, with 8 bases in between. Germline lookup yields CDR1 SGHRS and CDR2 YFSETQ.

Comments on this clone: This specimen includes other DNA sequences encoding the same CDR3. The chain uses TRBV30 and TRBJ2-7; 8 bases are shared with TRBD1. Germline V lookup: CDR1 GTSNPN, CDR2 SVGIG (reference sequence). This CDR3 has 14 residues. CDR3 in amino acids: CAWRDRGSSYEQYF. CDR3 nucleotides: TGTGCTTGGCGCGACAGGGGAAGCTCCTACGAGCAGTACTTC.

The sample holds one count of this clone. J is TRBJ2-5 and V is TRBV7-8, with 9 bases fitting TRBD2. This CDR3 comprises 15 residues. Germline CDR1 reads SGHVS; CDR2 reads FQNEAQ. V dropped 2 bases and J dropped 9; count of bases not matched to a gene: 10. The CDR3, as DNA: TGTGCCAGCAGCTTATATCAAGGGAGCGGGAGGTCCCAGTACTTC. It yields the protein CASSLYQGSGRSQYF. Full variable domain (missing parts from reference TRBV7-8 and TRBJ2-5): GAGVSQSPRYKVAKRGQDVALRCDPISGHVSLFWYQQALGQGPEFLTYFQNEAQLDKSGLPSDRFFAERPEGSVSTLKIQRTQQEDSAVYLCASSLYQGSGRSQYFGPGTRLLVL.

The chain couples TRBV5-6 to TRBJ2-5; 8 bases fit TRBD1. The J call may be in error: the DNA end matches TRBJ2-7 better. CDR1 and CDR2 from the germline V gene are SGHDT and YYEEEE. The CDR3 is made up of 15 amino acids. CDR3 region: CASSTGQGSSYEQYF. DNA of the CDR3: TGTGCCAGCAGCACAGGACAGGGAAGCTCCTACGAGCAGTACTTC.

The chain has TRBV5-1 and TRBJ2-5, with 10 nucleotides matching TRBD2. The tail of the sequence fits TRBJ2-7 better, so the J call may be wrong. CDR1 is SGHRS, CDR2 YFSETQ, per germline. CDR3 length: 16 amino acids. Written as DNA, the CDR3 is TGCGCCAGCAGTGAGCCTAGCGGGAGTCCCCCCTACGAGCAGTACTTC. It codes for CASSEPSGSPPYEQYF.

Only a few counts were recorded for this clone. This chain joins TRBV21-1 and TRBJ2-1; no DNA check was done on the table's D call, TRBD2. TRBV21-1 counts as a pseudogene. This CDR3 comprises 20 residues. In nucleotides, the CDR3 is TGTGCCAGCAGCAAAAGGGGGTGCAGCGGGGGGGGTGGGTCCTACAATGAGCAGTTCTTC. Amino acid sequence: CASSKRGCSGGGGSYNEQFF.

The chain recombines TRBV5-1 with TRBJ1-1; TRBD1 might be the D (5 bases). The germline V gene has CDR1 SGHRS and CDR2 YFSETQ. V was shortened by 0 bases and J by 10 bases, with 10 bases between the two germline ends. This CDR3 is built from 12 residues. CDR3 in amino acids: CASSLGRGGAFF. DNA of the CDR3: TGCGCCAGCAGCTTGGGCCGCGGGGGAGCTTTCTTT.

The V call is TRBV5-1, the J call TRBJ2-5; 11 bases map to TRBD2. CDR3 size: 15 residues. J lost 5 bases, V lost 5 bases, and 8 bases had no gene match. Germline V CDR1 and CDR2: SGHRS, YFSETQ. The CDR3 here is CASRSSGREWETQYF. The DNA for the CDR3 is TGCGCCAGCAGGAGTAGCGGGAGGGAGTGGGAGACCCAGTACTTC.

This sequence joins TRBV5-1 and TRBJ2-5; 14 bases fit TRBD2. The CDR3 has 18 residues. Trimming removed 0 bases from V and 2 bases from J; junction bases left unmatched: 6. Germline-derived CDR1 and CDR2 are SGHRS and YFSETQ. The CDR3 is CASSLGTSGRPNQETQYF. The CDR3 DNA reads TGCGCCAGCAGCTTGGGGACTAGCGGGAGGCCAAATCAAGAGACCCAGTACTTC.

This chain links TRBV27 with TRBJ2-1; D may be TRBD2 (6 bases). Trimming removed 8 bases from V and 6 bases from J, with 11 bases in between. This CDR3 comprises 12 residues. CDR1 and CDR2 from the germline V gene are MNHEY and SMNVEV (reference sequence). The CDR3 nucleotides read TGTGCCAGCGGAGGGTTTATCAATGAGCAGTTCTTC. Residues: CASGGFINEQFF.

The J gene is TRBJ2-7, the V gene TRBV5-8, with D hard to call. Germline CDR1 and CDR2: SGHTS and YDEGEE. The CDR3 spans 15 residues. V was clipped by 2 bases and J by 6 bases, with 18 bases between them. The CDR3 DNA reads as TGTGCCAGCAGCTTTGTTGGGCAGTCCCATGCCGAGCAGTACTTC. Its translation is CASSFVGQSHAEQYF. Supplemented by reference TRBV5-8 and TRBJ2-7, the full variable domain reads EAGVTQSPTHLIKTRGQQATLRCSPISGHTSVYWYQQALGLGLQFLLWYDEGEERNRGNFPPRFSGRQFPNYSSELNVNALELEDSALYLCASSFVGQSHAEQYFGPGTRLTVT.

The rearrangement links TRBV25-1 to TRBJ2-7; 10 bases map to TRBD1. Germline loops: CDR1 MGHDK, CDR2 SYGVNS. J lost 2 bases, V lost 5 bases, and 9 bases had no gene match. The CDR3 has 16 residues. CDR3: CASSSTGQGIPYEQYF. CDR3 coding DNA: TGTGCCAGCAGTTCTACGGGACAGGGGATTCCCTACGAGCAGTACTTC.

The genes are TRBV27 and TRBJ2-1, with 12 bases aligning to TRBD1. Per the germline V gene, CDR1 is MNHEY and CDR2 is SMNVEV (reference sequence). The length of the CDR3 is 16 residues. V dropped 6 bases and J dropped 8; count of bases not matched to a gene: 11. CDR3 sequence: CASRKFAGTGGYEQFF. The CDR3 DNA sequence: TGTGCCAGCAGAAAATTCGCCGGGACAGGGGGCTATGAGCAGTTCTTC.

The chain is built from TRBV28 and TRBJ2-1, with TRBD2 identical over 10 bases. This CDR3 has 16 amino acids. V gave up 6 bases and J gave up 4 bases; unmatched junction bases: 9. Germline CDR1 is MDHEN and CDR2 is SYDVKM. CDR3 sequence reads: CASSRPGLAEYNEQFF. The CDR3 DNA is TGTGCCAGCAGCCGGCCAGGACTAGCGGAATACAATGAGCAGTTCTTC.

In this sample, this clone turned up a few times. The chain combines TRBV27 with TRBJ2-1; D is unresolved. From germline, CDR1 is MNHEY and CDR2 SMNVEV (reference sequence). CDR3 length equals 13 residues. The V end lost 5 bases, the J end lost 3 bases, and 8 bases lay between the germline ends. CDR3 in amino acids: CASSPVLYNEQFF. DNA of the CDR3: TGTGCCAGCAGTCCGGTCCTCTACAATGAGCAGTTCTTC.

The chain is built from TRBV7-3 and TRBJ1-2; TRBD1 matches 9 bases. This CDR3 region has 13 residues. Trimming removed 5 bases from V and 7 bases from J; junction bases left unmatched: 5. Germline values: CDR1 SGHTA, CDR2 FQGTGA. CDR3 DNA sequence: TGTGCCAGCAGCACCACAGGGGGCACTGGCTACACCTTC. Translating it yields CASSTTGGTGYTF.

The chain combines TRBV5-1 with TRBJ2-5; 10 positions match TRBD1. The J call could be wrong; TRBJ2-7 is a better fit for the DNA end. Germline CDR1 reads SGHRS; CDR2 reads YFSETQ. CDR3 length: 14 amino acids. The CDR3 bases are TGCGCCAGCAGCCAGGGACAGGGGCACATCGAGCAGTACTTC. Translated, it gives CASSQGQGHIEQYF.

The chain links TRBV6-1 to TRBJ2-7; D might be TRBD2 (6 bases). The CDR3 runs to 15 residues. Trimming left V 6 bases short and J 2 bases short, with 17 bases between. The germline V gene encodes CDR1 MNHNS and CDR2 SASEGT. The CDR3 protein is CASSPPTSTPYEQYF. The CDR3 coding sequence is TGTGCCAGCAGCCCCCCGACTAGTACCCCCTACGAGCAGTACTTC.

This clone was counted a few times. The genes are TRBV28 and TRBJ2-1; D call uncertain. V was shortened by 2 bases and J by 9 bases, with 11 bases between the two germline ends. Germline CDR1 MDHEN, CDR2 SYDVKM. The CDR3 runs 13 residues. In DNA, the CDR3 is TGTGCCAGCAGTTTACACTCTCGTGGTGAGCAGTTCTTC. Its protein product is CASSLHSRGEQFF. Using reference TRBV28 and TRBJ2-1 for the parts outside the CDR3, the full variable domain is DVKVTQSSRYLVKRTGEKVFLECVQDMDHENMFWYRQDPGLGLRLIYFSYDVKMKEKGDIPEGYSVSREKKERFSLILESASTNQTSMYLCASSLHSRGEQFFGPGTRLTVL.

The genes are TRBV11-3 and TRBJ2-3; 15 positions agree with TRBD2. Germline assignment: CDR1 SGHNT and CDR2 YENEEA. This CDR3 has 17 residues. V gave up 5 bases and J gave up 2 bases; unmatched junction bases: 5. The CDR3 region has the DNA TGTGCCAGCAGCCGACGGACTAGCGGGAGGGACACAGATACGCAGTATTTT. Its protein product is CASSRRTSGRDTDTQYF.

The rearrangement links TRBV6-5 to TRBJ2-1, with TRBD2 identical over 7 bases. Germline CDR1 reads MNHEY; CDR2 reads SVGAGI. The CDR3 has 12 residues. Trimming removed 2 bases from V and 8 bases from J; junction bases left unmatched: 0. As DNA, the CDR3 is TGTGCCAGCAGTTACGGGAGGGATGAGCAGTTCTTC. Its translation: CASSYGRDEQFF.

The rearrangement uses TRBV28 and TRBJ1-1; D remains ambiguous. Germline V gene data show CDR1 as MDHEN and CDR2 as SYDVKM. There are 15 residues in the CDR3. Trimming stripped 6 bases from V and 0 bases from J, with 14 bases between. The CDR3 sequence is CASSTLEAMNTEAFF. The CDR3 region has the DNA TGTGCCAGCAGCACCTTGGAGGCGATGAACACTGAAGCTTTCTTT.

The chain combines TRBV2 with TRBJ2-2; 7 bases align to TRBD2. CDR1 and CDR2 (germline): SNHLY, FYNNEI. The CDR3 has 14 residues. The junction had 5 bases not matched to a gene; V was cut back by 6 bases and J by 4 bases. In DNA, the CDR3 is TGTGCCAGCAGGGCTAGCGGCTCCACCGGGGAGCTGTTTTTT. Amino acids: CASRASGSTGELFF.